This T cell receptor beta chain was sequenced during a study of beta chain features in type 1 diabetes. Regarding the study as a whole: Shorter templates might be favored by PCR, and equally so in patients and in controls. Among patients with Type 1 diabetes, TCRB CDR3s were moderately but significantly shorter in every one of the four CD4+ subsets.

Every isolated RNA sample was fully reverse transcribed, so sequencing captured expressed TCRB transcripts. Clones were sequenced by immunoSEQ multiplex PCR, and TCRdb holds only the in-frame ones, with some missing. Of approximately 600,000 clones in the sample, around 12% were seen once. This clone was counted only a few times. What it recognizes is unknown. What was sequenced was naive CD4+ T cells from blood. The sequence derives from a man aged 30 to 45 with type 1 diabetes.

The CDR3: CASSRTRSEQFF. The CDR3 bases are TGTGCCAGCAGCCGAACCCGTAGCGAGCAGTTCTTC. This rearrangement joins TRBV7-6 to TRBJ2-1; D is uncertain. Trimming shortened V by 5 bases and J by 10 bases, and 12 bases separated the two germline ends. From germline, CDR1 is SGHVS and CDR2 FNYEAQ. CDR3 length: 12 amino acids.